The entry that follows covers one T cell receptor beta chain sequence. Antigen: not known. TCRdb keeps only in-frame clones here, not all; method: immunoSEQ multiplex PCR. This table holds tens of thousands of clones, around 77% found once. V was clipped by 5 bases and J by 5 bases; unmatched bases: 5. The CDR3 extends over 14 amino acids. Germline V gene lookup returns CDR1 SGHRS and CDR2 YFSETQ. These data originate in a study of chemoradiotherapy in HPV16-positive cancers. Study at large: Functional T-cell assays on two HPV16-positive patients' cells defined candidate HPV-specific clones and common TCR motifs. General study points: Non-HPV-specific T cells did not expand in tumors during treatment, whereas candidate HPV-specific clones and E7-related motifs did. HPV-responsive T-cell expansion during chemoradiotherapy was linked to improved recurrence-free survival in HPV16-positive patients. Only two HPV16-positive patients supplied the functional HPV-specificity definition.

The sample in question was blood, obtained from a patient who underwent chemoradiotherapy. The receptor was derived from a human donor with HPV-associated anogenital cancer. The gene calls are TRBV5-1 and TRBJ2-7; 12 bases are a match to TRBD2. The CDR3 coding sequence is TGCGCCAGCAGTCGAAGGACTAGCGGGGACGAGCAGTACTTC. This gives the protein CASSRRTSGDEQYF.